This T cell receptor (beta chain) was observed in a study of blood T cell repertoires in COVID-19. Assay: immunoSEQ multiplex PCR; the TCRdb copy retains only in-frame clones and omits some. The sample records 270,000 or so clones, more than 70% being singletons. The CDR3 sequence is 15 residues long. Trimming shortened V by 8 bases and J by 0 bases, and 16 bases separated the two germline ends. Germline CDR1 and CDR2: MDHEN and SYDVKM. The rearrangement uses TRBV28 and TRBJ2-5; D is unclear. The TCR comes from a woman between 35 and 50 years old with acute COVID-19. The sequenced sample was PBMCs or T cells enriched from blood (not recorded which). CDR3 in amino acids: CASRTTVAHQETQYF. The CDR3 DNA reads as TGTGCCAGCCGAACTACCGTCGCCCACCAAGAGACCCAGTACTTC.